This T cell receptor beta chain emerged from a study of blood T cell repertoires in COVID-19. Study background: Acute and convalescent COVID-19 samples came from the United States, Italy and Spain.

Authors' methods: Reference gene primers were amplified, and this amplification served to estimate nucleated cell counts. TCRdb keeps only in-frame clones here, not all; method: immunoSEQ multiplex PCR. V and J calls plus clone size are reproduced from that table; the DNA served to infer D and trimming. The data show more than 85,000 clones, roughly 85% seen once. Germline trimming cut 2 bases from V and 8 bases from J; bases unmatched to any gene: 8. Germline CDR1 reads SGHTA; CDR2 reads FQGNSA. The CDR3 length is 15 residues. The receptor was isolated from a man between 65 and 85 years old with acute or convalescent COVID-19. Source material: peripheral blood. The V call is TRBV7-2, the J call TRBJ2-1; 8 bases line up with TRBD2. The CDR3 reads CASSLSAGGAYEQFF. CDR3 DNA: TGTGCCAGCAGCTTATCGGCCGGGGGGGCCTATGAGCAGTTCTTC.